Listed below are T cell receptor beta chains from one sample, sequenced in a study of cytomegalovirus exposure and HLA in healthy donors. Method: immunoSEQ multiplex PCR; TCRdb's copy keeps in-frame clones and lacks some. The sample consists of about 92,000 clones, roughly four fifths of them appearing once. The sequenced sample was PBMCs. These TCRs come from a young woman in good health and CMV-seropositive. The CDR3 runs from the conserved cysteine through the conserved F or W. Each record gives: V gene, D gene, J gene, clone size, CDR3 DNA, CDR3 protein. A D gene is named only where the DNA matches it firmly. Size values are once, few and many counts, or a class for expanded clones, and some rows have none.

>TRBV6-5|NA|TRBJ2-2|NA
TGTGCCACCATCAGGGCGGACACCGGGGAGCTGTTTTTT
CATIRADTGELFF
>TRBV14|NA|TRBJ2-5|NA
TGTGCCAGCAGCCCCAGAACAGGGCAAGAGACCCAGTACTTC
CASSPRTGQETQYF
>TRBV19|NA|TRBJ2-2|once
TGTGCCAGTAGTCAGATCGGGATCGACAGGATCACCGGGGAGCTGTTTTTT
CASSQIGIDRITGELFF
>TRBV6-5|NA|TRBJ1-2|NA
TGTGCCAGCAGTTCCGAACAGGGTATCTTTGCCTATGGCTACACCTTC
CASSSEQGIFAYGYTF
>TRBV4-1|TRBD1|TRBJ1-3|NA
TGCGCCAGCAGCCAAGAAACAGGGGGCTCTGGAAACACCATATATTTT
CASSQETGGSGNTIYF
>TRBV29-1|NA|TRBJ2-3|NA
TGCAGCGCCGCGGGGGCCCTGCGTATAGATACGCAGTATTTT
CSAAGALRIDTQYF
>TRBV28|NA|TRBJ1-2|NA
TGTGCCAGCAGTTTCCAGATTTATGGCTACACCTTC
CASSFQIYGYTF
>TRBV11-2|NA|TRBJ1-4|NA
TGTGCCAGCAGCTACTCCCCTAAATCGTTGACTAATGAAAAACTGTTTTTT
CASSYSPKSLTNEKLFF
>TRBV28|NA|TRBJ2-5|NA
TGTGCCAGCAGTATTTTATTCGGGCAAGAGACCCAGTACTTC
CASSILFGQETQYF
>TRBV4-1|TRBD1|TRBJ1-2|NA
TGCGCCAGCAGCCAAGTCCCGGGACAGAAGTATAACTATGGCTACACCTTC
CASSQVPGQKYNYGYTF
>TRBV5-1|TRBD1|TRBJ2-7|NA
TGCGCCAGCAGCCGGGGACAGAGCCACGAGCAGTACTTC
CASSRGQSHEQYF
>TRBV2|TRBD2|TRBJ2-5|NA
TGTGCCAGCAGTGCGGCGGGAGGTAGGGAGACCCAGTACTTC
CASSAAGGRETQYF
>TRBV7-9|NA|TRBJ1-5|NA
TGTGCCAGCAGCCTACCGGACAGTGTCAAGCCCCAGCATTTT
CASSLPDSVKPQHF
>TRBV28|TRBD2|TRBJ2-7|NA
TGTGCCAGCAGTTCGACTAGCGGGAGGGCCAGCTCCTACGAGCAGTACTTC
CASSSTSGRASSYEQYF
>TRBV29-1|NA|TRBJ2-3|NA
TGCAGCGTTGTCCAGAGCACAGATACGCAGTATTTT
CSVVQSTDTQYF
>TRBV28|TRBD1|TRBJ1-1|NA
TGTGCCAGCAGTTTCATTGGACAGGCTAACACTGAAGCTTTCTTT
CASSFIGQANTEAFF
>TRBV4-1|NA|TRBJ2-3|NA
TGCGCCAGCAGCCAAGGTGTAACAGATACGCAGTATTTT
CASSQGVTDTQYF
>TRBV27|TRBD2|TRBJ2-7|NA
TGTGCCAGCAGTTTAGGACTAGCGGGAGGATTGGCCGAGCAGTACTTC
CASSLGLAGGLAEQYF
>TRBV13|NA|TRBJ2-7|NA
TGTGCCAGCAGCTCCCCGACCCAGGAGGCCGAGCAGTACTTC
CASSSPTQEAEQYF
>TRBV9|NA|TRBJ1-2|NA
TGTGCCAGCAGTCCAGGGCAGATTAACTATGGCTACACCTTC
CASSPGQINYGYTF